The present T cell receptor beta chain was sequenced within a study of OX40 agonist ivuxolimab in advanced cancers. CDR1 SGHNT and CDR2 YYREEE come from the germline V gene (reference sequence). CDR3 length: 15 residues. With 4 bases removed from V and 2 bases from J, the gap between germline ends came to 13 bases. The repertoire was sequenced with immunoSEQ multiplex PCR; TCRdb's copy has only in-frame clones and lacks some. The table lists approximately 74,000 clones, more than 65% of them singletons. This receptor was obtained from an adult with an advanced solid tumor such as melanoma, head and neck, liver or kidney cancer. Here the sequenced sample was CD4+ or CD8+ T cells sorted from blood, taken in a trial of the OX40 agonist ivuxolimab. The rearrangement links TRBV5-4 to TRBJ2-1; D might be TRBD1 (6 bases). DNA of the CDR3: TGTGCCAGCAGCCCGCAGGGGCAGACCTACAATGAGCAGTTCTTC. Encoded protein: CASSPQGQTYNEQFF.